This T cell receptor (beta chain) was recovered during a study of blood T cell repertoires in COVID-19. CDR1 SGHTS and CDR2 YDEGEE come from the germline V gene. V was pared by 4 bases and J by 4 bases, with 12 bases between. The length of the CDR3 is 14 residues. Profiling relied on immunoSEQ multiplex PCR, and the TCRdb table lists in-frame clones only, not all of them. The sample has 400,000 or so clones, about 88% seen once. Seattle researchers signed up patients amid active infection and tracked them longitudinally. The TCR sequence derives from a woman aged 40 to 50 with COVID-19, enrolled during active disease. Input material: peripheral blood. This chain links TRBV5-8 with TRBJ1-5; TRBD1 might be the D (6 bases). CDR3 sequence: CASSEGTRNQPQHF. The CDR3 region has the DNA TGTGCCAGCAGCGAGGGGACAAGAAATCAGCCCCAGCATTTT. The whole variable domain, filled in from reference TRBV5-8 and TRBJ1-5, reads EAGVTQSPTHLIKTRGQQATLRCSPISGHTSVYWYQQALGLGLQFLLWYDEGEERNRGNFPPRFSGRQFPNYSSELNVNALELEDSALYLCASSEGTRNQPQHFGDGTRLSIL.